The 8 T cell receptor beta chains given below trace back to one sample, sequenced in a study of blood T cell repertoires in COVID-19. The table came from immunoSEQ multiplex PCR; TCRdb's copy has only in-frame clones and leaves some out. The repertoire has over 250,000 clones, around four fifths of them found once; the top ten carry under 5%. The sequencing sample was made of PBMCs or T cells enriched from blood (not recorded which). The receptors stem from a man in his thirties or forties with acute COVID-19.

The chain joins TRBV6-2 or TRBV6-3 to TRBJ1-5; 8 bases are a match to TRBD1. J lost 7 bases, V lost 4 bases, and 6 bases had no gene match. This CDR3 is 14 amino acids long. Per germline, CDR1 MNHEY and CDR2 SVGEGT. The CDR3 sequence is CASSSGQGPQPQHF. CDR3 DNA: TGTGCCAGCAGTTCCGGACAGGGTCCCCAGCCCCAGCATTTT.

This chain uses TRBV5-1 with TRBJ1-1; possibly TRBD1 for D (5 bases). V lost 3 bases and J lost 10, with 10 bases in between. The CDR3 is 11 amino acids. Germline V gives CDR1 SGHRS, CDR2 YFSETQ. The CDR3 DNA reads TGCGCCAGCAGCTGGCAGGGCACAGCTTTCTTT. This translates into CASSWQGTAFF.

This clone was picked up a small number of times. The CDR3 coding sequence is TGTGCCAGCAATAAGCGGCAGCTTAATTCACCCCTCCACTTT. It specifies CASNKRQLNSPLHF. The V call is TRBV6-5, the J call TRBJ1-6, with D hard to call. The CDR3 covers 14 residues. Trimming shortened V by 7 bases and J by 6 bases, and 13 bases separated the two germline ends. The V gene's germline CDR1 is MNHEY and CDR2 SVGAGI.

This clone was detected once. The V and J genes are TRBV6-5 and TRBJ2-7, with D maybe TRBD2 (5 bases). This CDR3 is 11 amino acids long. The V gene lost 7 bases and the J gene lost 3 bases, with 7 bases spanning the gap. CDR1 is MNHEY and CDR2 is SVGAGI in the germline V gene. The CDR3 DNA is TGTGCCAGCAAGGACTTCTACGAGCAGTACGTC. It codes for CASKDFYEQYV.

This clone was found a few times. The chain uses TRBV6-5 and TRBJ1-5; 9 bases are a match to TRBD1. The CDR3 contains 16 residues. V trimming: 4 bases; J trimming: 5 bases; junction bases outside the gene matches: 9. Per germline, CDR1 MNHEY and CDR2 SVGAGI. The CDR3 spells CASSSTRGTGHQPQHF. In DNA, the CDR3 is TGTGCCAGCAGTTCAACCCGAGGGACAGGGCATCAGCCCCAGCATTTT.

The V call is TRBV7-9, the J call TRBJ1-1, with D possibly TRBD1 on 5 matching bases. Germline lookup yields CDR1 SEHNR and CDR2 FQNEAQ (reference sequence). The CDR3 has 15 residues. Trimming took 4 bases from V and 4 from J, leaving 16 bases between them. The DNA for the CDR3 is TGTGCCAGCAGCTATAGGGGCAGGGAAGGCACTGAAGCTTTCTTT. It is translated as CASSYRGREGTEAFF. Combining the CDR3 with reference TRBV7-9 and TRBJ1-1 gives the whole variable domain DTGVSQNPRHKITKRGQNVTFRCDPISEHNRLYWYRQTLGQGPEFLTYFQNEAQLEKSRLLSDRFSAERPKGSFSTLEIQRTEQGDSAMYLCASSYRGREGTEAFFGQGTRLTVV.

The chain uses TRBV6-5 and TRBJ2-5; 9 bases map to TRBD2. Germline CDR1 is MNHEY and CDR2 is SVGAGI. The CDR3 length is 14 residues. V lost 6 bases, J lost 11 bases, and 13 bases stayed unmatched. The CDR3 loop reads CASSNSGGLFEQYF. The DNA for the CDR3 is TGTGCCAGCAGCAACAGCGGGGGGCTCTTTGAGCAGTACTTC.

The CDR3: CASSRAGNANEQFF. DNA for the CDR3: TGTGCCAGCAGCCGTGCGGGGAACGCGAATGAGCAGTTCTTC. The rearrangement uses TRBV7-2 and TRBJ2-1, with D perhaps TRBD2 (6 bases). V was clipped by 5 bases and J by 7 bases, with 15 bases between them. The length of the CDR3 is 14 residues. In germline, CDR1 is SGHTA, CDR2 FQGNSA.